This T cell receptor (beta chain) came from a study of blood T cell repertoires in COVID-19. As for the study in general: Italy, Spain and the United States were the sources of the convalescent and acute COVID-19 samples. PBMCs, B-cell-depleted T cells, or T cells provided the cDNA or gDNA that made up the material.

With respect to this clone: An end of the junction differs from the germline gene, which may be a read error.

Per germline, CDR1 MNHEY and CDR2 SVGAGI. There are 13 residues in the CDR3. Under the authors' procedure: How many nucleated cells were present was estimated from reference gene primer amplification. Using immunoSEQ multiplex PCR, the repertoire was profiled, and TCRdb retains in-frame clones only, with some absent. The DNA gave D and trimming, while V, J and clone size come from that table. The table includes under 150,000 clones, around 84% detected once. Self-reported history from a screening survey and questionnaire set each donor's cohort. The rearrangement uses TRBV6-5 and TRBJ1-4; D gene ambiguous. This receptor was obtained from a man in his forties with acute COVID-19. Sequencing was carried out using PBMCs or T cells enriched from blood (not recorded which). CDR3 sequence: CASSPSSKEKLFF. The CDR3 nucleotides are TGTGCCAGCAGCCCGTCTTCTAAGGAAAAACTGTTTTTT.